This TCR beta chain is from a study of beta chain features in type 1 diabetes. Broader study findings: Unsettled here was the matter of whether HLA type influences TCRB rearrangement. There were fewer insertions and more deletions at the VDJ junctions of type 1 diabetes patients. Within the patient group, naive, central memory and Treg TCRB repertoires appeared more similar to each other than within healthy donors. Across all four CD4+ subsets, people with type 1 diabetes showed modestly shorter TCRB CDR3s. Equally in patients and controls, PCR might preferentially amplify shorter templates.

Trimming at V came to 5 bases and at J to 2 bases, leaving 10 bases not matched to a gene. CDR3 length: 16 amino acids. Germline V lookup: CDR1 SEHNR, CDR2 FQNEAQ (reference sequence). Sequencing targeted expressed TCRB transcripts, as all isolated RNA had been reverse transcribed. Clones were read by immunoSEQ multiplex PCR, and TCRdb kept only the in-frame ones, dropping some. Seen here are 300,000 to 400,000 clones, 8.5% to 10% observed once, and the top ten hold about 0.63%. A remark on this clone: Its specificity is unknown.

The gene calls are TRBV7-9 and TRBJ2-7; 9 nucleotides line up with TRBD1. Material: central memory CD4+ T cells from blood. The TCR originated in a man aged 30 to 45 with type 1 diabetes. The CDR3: CASSATGQGGTYEQYF. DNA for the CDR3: TGTGCCAGCAGCGCGACGGGACAGGGCGGAACCTACGAGCAGTACTTC.